This TCR beta chain was profiled in a study of blood T cell repertoires in COVID-19. This clone was detected once. Authors' methods: Estimates of nucleated cell counts were drawn from the amplification of reference gene primers. Assay used: immunoSEQ multiplex PCR; TCRdb lists only in-frame clones, some missing. V and J calls plus clone size are reproduced from that table; the DNA served to infer D and trimming. The data hold some 250,000 clones, with 70% to 90% observed a single time. The sequenced material came from peripheral blood. The TCR originated in a woman aged 25 to 39 with COVID-19, enrolled during active disease.

The CDR3 DNA sequence: TGTGCCAGCAGCTCTAAAGGGAGCGGGGGCACAGATACGCAGTATTTT. It is translated as CASSSKGSGGTDTQYF. V usage is TRBV11-3 and J usage is TRBJ2-3, with 7 bases lining up with TRBD2. CDR1 SGHNT and CDR2 YENEEA come from the germline V gene. Unmatched junction bases numbered 8, after V lost 4 bases and J lost 1 base. The CDR3 length is 16 residues.